This T cell receptor (beta chain) was documented in a study of graft-versus-host responses after intestinal transplantation. Study context: Following induction with anti-thymocyte globulin, all recipients were given tacrolimus and steroids for about three years.

The study, taken as a whole, reports: Early post-transplant HvG declines tracked with peak circulating GvH clone levels. The study found high graft-versus-host to host-versus-graft clonal ratios in allografts of patients with graft-donor T cell macrochimerism.

A word on this clone: Its antigen is still unknown. The CDR3 ends on some other residue instead of the conserved phenylalanine or tryptophan, so this is likely a read error.

Method: immunoSEQ multiplex PCR; TCRdb's copy keeps in-frame clones and lacks some. The table records 71,000 or so clones, 90% of them present only once. Per germline, CDR1 PRHDT and CDR2 FYEKMQ (reference sequence). V was cut by 5 bases and J by 4 bases, with 14 bases left in between. This CDR3 contains 14 residues. The chain joins TRBV13 to TRBJ1-2; possible D gene TRBD1, 6 bases. The TCR originated in a human donor who received an intestinal transplant. The specimen comprised unstimulated CD8+ T cells sorted from spleen or lymph node cells, sampled before intestinal transplant. The CDR3 DNA follows: TGTGCCAGCAGCCCCGGGGGGGCGGTCTATGGCTACACCCTC. Protein sequence: CASSPGGAVYGYTL.